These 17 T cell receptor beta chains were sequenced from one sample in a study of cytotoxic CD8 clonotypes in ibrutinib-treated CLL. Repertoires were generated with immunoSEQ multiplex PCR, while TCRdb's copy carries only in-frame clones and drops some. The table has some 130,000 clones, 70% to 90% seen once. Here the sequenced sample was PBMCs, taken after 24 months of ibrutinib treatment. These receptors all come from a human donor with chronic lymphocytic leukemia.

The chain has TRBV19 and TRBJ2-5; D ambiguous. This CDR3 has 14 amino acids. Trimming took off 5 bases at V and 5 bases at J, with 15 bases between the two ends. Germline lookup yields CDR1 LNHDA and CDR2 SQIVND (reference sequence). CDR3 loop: CASSPLPVGETQYF. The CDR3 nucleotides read TGTGCCAGTAGTCCGCTTCCTGTCGGGGAGACCCAGTACTTC.

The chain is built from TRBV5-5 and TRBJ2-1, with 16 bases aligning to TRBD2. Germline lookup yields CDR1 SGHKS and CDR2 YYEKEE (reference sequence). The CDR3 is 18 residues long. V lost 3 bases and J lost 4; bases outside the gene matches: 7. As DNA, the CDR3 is TGTGCCAGCAGCTCCGGGACTAGCGGGAGGGGGATATACAATGAGCAGTTCTTC. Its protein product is CASSSGTSGRGIYNEQFF.

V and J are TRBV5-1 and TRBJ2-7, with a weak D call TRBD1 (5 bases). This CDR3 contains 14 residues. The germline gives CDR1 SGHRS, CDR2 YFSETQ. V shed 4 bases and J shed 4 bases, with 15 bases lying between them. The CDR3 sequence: CASSPTGFNYEQYF. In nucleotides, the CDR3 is TGCGCCAGCAGCCCTACAGGTTTCAATTACGAGCAGTACTTC.

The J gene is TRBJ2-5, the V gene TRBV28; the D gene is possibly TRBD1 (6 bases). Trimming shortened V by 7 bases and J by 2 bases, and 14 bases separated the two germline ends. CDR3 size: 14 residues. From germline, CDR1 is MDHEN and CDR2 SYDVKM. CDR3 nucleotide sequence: TGTGCCAGCAAACAGGGTTCGGTACAAGAGACCCAGTACTTC. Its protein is CASKQGSVQETQYF. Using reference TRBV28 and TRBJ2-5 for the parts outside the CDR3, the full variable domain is DVKVTQSSRYLVKRTGEKVFLECVQDMDHENMFWYRQDPGLGLRLIYFSYDVKMKEKGDIPEGYSVSREKKERFSLILESASTNQTSMYLCASKQGSVQETQYFGPGTRLLVL.

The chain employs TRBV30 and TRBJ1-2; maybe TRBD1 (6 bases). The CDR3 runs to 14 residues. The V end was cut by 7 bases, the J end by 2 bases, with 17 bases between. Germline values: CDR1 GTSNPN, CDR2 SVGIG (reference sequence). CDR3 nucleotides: TGTGCCTACCCACCTCCAACAGGGAACTATGGCTACACCTTC. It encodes CAYPPPTGNYGYTF.

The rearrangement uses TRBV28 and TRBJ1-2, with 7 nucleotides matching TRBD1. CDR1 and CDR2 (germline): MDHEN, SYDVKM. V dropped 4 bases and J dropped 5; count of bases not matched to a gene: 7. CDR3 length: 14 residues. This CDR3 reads CASSSPSGGYGYTF. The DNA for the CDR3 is TGTGCCAGCAGTTCCCCCTCAGGGGGGTATGGCTACACCTTC.

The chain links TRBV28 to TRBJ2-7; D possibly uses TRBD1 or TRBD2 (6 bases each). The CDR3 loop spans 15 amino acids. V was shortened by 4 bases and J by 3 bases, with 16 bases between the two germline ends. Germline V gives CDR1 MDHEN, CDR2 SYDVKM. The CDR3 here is CASSYVWGAGYEQYF. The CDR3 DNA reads TGTGCCAGCAGTTATGTCTGGGGGGCCGGCTACGAGCAGTACTTC.

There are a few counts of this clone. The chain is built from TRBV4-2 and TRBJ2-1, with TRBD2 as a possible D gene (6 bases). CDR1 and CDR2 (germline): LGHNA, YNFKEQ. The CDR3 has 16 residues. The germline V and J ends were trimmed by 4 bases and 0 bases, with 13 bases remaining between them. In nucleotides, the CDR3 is TGTGCCAGCAGCCCCTATGGAGGGAGCTCCTACAATGAGCAGTTCTTC. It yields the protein CASSPYGGSSYNEQFF.

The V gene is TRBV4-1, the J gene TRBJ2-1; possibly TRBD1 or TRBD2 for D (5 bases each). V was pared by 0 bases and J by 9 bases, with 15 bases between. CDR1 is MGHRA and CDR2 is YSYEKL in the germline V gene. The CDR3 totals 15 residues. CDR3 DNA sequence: TGCGCCAGCAGCCAAGATGGAGGCAGGGTAGGTGAGCAGTTCTTC. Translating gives CASSQDGGRVGEQFF.

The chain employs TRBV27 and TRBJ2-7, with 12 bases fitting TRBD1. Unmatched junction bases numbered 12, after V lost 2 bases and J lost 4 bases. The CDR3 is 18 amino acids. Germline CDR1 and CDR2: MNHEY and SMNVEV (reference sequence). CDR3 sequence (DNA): TGTGCCAGCAGTTTAAGGGGACAGGGGGCGCTTTCTGGGTACGAGCAGTACTTC. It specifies CASSLRGQGALSGYEQYF.

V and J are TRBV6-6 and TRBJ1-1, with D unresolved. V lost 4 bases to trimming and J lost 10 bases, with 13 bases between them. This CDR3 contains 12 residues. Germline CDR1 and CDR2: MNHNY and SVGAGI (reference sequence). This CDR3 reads CASSLRGSGAFF. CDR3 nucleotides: TGTGCCAGCAGTTTGAGAGGAAGCGGAGCTTTCTTT.

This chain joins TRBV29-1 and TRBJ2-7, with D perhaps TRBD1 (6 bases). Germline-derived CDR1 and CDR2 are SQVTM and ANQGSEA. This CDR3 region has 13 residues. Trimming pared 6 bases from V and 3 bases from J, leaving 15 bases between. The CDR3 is CSVTQGTGYEQYF. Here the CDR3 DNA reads TGCAGCGTGACACAGGGAACAGGCTACGAGCAGTACTTC.

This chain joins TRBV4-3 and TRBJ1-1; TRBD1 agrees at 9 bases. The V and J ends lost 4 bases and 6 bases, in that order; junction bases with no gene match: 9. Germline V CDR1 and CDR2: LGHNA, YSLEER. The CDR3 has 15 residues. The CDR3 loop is CASSPTGGGVAEAFF. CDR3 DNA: TGCGCCAGCAGCCCCACAGGGGGCGGGGTGGCTGAAGCTTTCTTT.

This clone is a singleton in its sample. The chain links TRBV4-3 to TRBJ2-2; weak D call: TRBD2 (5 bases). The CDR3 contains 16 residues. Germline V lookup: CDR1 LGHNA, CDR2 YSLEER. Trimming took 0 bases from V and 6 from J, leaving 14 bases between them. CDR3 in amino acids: CASSQELAWGSGELFF. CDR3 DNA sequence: TGCGCCAGCAGCCAAGAGCTAGCCTGGGGATCCGGGGAGCTGTTTTTT.

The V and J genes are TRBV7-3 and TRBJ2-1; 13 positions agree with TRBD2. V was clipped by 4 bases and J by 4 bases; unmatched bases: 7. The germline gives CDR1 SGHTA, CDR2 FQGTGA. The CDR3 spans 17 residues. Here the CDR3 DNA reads TGTGCCAGCAGCTCCTCCTCACTAGCGGGGGGGTACAATGAGCAGTTCTTC. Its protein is CASSSSSLAGGYNEQFF.

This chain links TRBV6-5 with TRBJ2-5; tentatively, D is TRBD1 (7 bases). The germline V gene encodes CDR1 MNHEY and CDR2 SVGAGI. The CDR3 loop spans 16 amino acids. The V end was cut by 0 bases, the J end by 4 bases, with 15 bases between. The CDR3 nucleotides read TGTGCCAGCAGTTACTCCCCGTGGCAGGGGGGAGAGACCCAGTACTTC. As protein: CASSYSPWQGGETQYF.

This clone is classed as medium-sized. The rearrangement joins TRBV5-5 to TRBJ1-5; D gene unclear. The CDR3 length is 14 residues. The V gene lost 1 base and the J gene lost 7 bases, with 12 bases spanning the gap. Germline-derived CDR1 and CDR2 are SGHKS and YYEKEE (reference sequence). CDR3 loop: CASSLFSEDQPQHF. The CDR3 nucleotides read TGTGCCAGCAGCTTGTTTAGCGAGGACCAGCCCCAGCATTTT.